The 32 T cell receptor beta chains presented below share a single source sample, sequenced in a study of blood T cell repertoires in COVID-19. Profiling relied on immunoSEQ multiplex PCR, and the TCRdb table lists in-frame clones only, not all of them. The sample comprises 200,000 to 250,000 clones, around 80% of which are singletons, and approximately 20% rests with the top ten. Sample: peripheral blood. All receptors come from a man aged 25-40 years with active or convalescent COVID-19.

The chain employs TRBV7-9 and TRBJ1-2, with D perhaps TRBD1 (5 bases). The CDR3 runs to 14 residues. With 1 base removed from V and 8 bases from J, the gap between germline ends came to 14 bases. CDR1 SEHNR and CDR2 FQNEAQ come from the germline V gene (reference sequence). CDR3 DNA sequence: TGTGCCAGCAGCTTAGGGCAGGGCGGAGGGGGCTACACCTTC. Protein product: CASSLGQGGGGYTF.

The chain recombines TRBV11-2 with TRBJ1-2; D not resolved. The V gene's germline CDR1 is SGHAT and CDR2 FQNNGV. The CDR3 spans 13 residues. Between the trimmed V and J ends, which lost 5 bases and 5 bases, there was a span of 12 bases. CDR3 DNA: TGTGCCAGCAGCCCCGTCCAGGCGTATGGCTACACCTTC. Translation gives CASSPVQAYGYTF.

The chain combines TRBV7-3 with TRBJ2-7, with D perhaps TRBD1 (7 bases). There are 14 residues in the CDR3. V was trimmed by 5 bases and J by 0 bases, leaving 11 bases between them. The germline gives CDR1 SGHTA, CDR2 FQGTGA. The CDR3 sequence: CASSAQGGSYEQYF. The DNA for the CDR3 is TGTGCCAGCAGCGCGCAGGGGGGCTCCTACGAGCAGTACTTC.

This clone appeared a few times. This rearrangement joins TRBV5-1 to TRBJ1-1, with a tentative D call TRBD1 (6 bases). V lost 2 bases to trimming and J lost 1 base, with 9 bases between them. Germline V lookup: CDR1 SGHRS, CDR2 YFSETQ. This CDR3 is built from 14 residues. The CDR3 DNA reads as TGCGCCAGCAGCTTACAGGGTCAGAACACTGAAGCTTTCTTT. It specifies CASSLQGQNTEAFF.

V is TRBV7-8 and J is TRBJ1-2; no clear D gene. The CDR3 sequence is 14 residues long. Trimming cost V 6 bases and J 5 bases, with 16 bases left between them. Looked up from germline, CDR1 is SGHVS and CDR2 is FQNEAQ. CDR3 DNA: TGTGCCAGCAGTCCAGATTCGGCGGGGTATGGCTACACCTTC. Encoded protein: CASSPDSAGYGYTF.

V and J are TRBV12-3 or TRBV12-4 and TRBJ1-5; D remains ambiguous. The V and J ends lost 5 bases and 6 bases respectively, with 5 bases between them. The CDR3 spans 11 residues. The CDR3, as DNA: TGTGCCAGCAGTGGCGGTCAGCCCCAGCATTTT. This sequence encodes CASSGGQPQHF.

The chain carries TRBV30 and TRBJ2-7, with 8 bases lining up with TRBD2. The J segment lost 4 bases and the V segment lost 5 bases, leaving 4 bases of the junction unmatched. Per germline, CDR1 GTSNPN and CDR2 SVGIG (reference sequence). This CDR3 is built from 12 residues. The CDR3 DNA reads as TGTGCCTGGGGGACTAGTAATTACGAGCAGTACTTC. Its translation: CAWGTSNYEQYF.

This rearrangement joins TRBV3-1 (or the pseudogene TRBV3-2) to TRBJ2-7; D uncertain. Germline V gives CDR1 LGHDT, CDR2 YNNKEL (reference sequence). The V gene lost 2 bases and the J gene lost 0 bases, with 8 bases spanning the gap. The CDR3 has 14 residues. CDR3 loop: CASSQPILSYEQYF. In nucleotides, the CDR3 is TGTGCCAGCAGCCAACCTATACTCTCCTACGAGCAGTACTTC.

The CDR3 DNA reads as TGCGCCAGCAGCTTGGGACAGGACCTGAGCTCCTATAATTCACCCCTCCACTTT. Encoded protein: CASSLGQDLSSYNSPLHF. This rearrangement joins TRBV5-1 to TRBJ1-6; D is possibly TRBD1 (6 bases). V was cut by 0 bases and J by 0 bases, with 13 bases left in between. The V gene's germline CDR1 is SGHRS and CDR2 YFSETQ. The CDR3 contains 18 residues. The variable domain in full, with the rest retrieved from reference TRBV5-1 and TRBJ1-6, is KAGVTQTPRYLIKTRGQQVTLSCSPISGHRSVSWYQQTPGQGLQFLFEYFSETQRNKGNFPGRFSGRQFSNSRSEMNVSTLELGDSALYLCASSLGQDLSSYNSPLHFGNGTRLTVT.

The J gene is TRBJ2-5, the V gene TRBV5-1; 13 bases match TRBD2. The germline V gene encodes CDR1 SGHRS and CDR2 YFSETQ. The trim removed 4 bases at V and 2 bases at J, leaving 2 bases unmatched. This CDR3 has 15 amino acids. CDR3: CASSTSGGGQETQYF. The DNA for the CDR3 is TGCGCCAGCAGCACTAGCGGGGGGGGTCAAGAGACCCAGTACTTC.

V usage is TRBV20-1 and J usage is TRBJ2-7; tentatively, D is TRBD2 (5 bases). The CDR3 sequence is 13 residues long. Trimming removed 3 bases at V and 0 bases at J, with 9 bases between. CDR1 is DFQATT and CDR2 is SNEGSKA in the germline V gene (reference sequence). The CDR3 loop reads CSASAGSSYEQYF. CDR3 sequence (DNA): TGCAGTGCTAGTGCGGGTAGCTCCTACGAGCAGTACTTC.

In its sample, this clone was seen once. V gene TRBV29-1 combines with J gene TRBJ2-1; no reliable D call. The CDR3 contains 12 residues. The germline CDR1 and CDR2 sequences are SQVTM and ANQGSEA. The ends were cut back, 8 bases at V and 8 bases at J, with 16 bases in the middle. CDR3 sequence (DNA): TGCAGCCACTTCCGGTCTCGGGATGAGCAGTTCTTC. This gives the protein CSHFRSRDEQFF.

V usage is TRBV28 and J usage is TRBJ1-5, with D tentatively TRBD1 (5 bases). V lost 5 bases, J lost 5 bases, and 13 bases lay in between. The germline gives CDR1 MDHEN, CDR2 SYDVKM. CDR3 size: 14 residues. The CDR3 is CASSLTGGDQPQHF. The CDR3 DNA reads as TGTGCCAGCAGTCTGACGGGGGGGGATCAGCCCCAGCATTTT.

The CDR3 sequence is CASSTTNRDGEQYF. CDR3 coding DNA: TGTGCCAGCAGCACGACCAACCGGGATGGCGAGCAGTACTTC. J is TRBJ2-7 and V is TRBV11-2; D perhaps matches TRBD2 (5 bases). The V gene lost 5 bases and the J gene lost 6 bases, with 17 bases spanning the gap. The CDR3 is made up of 14 amino acids. Germline assignment: CDR1 SGHAT and CDR2 FQNNGV.

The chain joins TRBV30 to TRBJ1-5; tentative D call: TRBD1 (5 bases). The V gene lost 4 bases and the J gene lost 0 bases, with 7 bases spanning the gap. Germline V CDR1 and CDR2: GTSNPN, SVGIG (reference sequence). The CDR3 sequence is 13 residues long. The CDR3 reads CAWTGDSNQPQHF. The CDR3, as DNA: TGTGCCTGGACGGGGGATAGCAATCAGCCCCAGCATTTT.

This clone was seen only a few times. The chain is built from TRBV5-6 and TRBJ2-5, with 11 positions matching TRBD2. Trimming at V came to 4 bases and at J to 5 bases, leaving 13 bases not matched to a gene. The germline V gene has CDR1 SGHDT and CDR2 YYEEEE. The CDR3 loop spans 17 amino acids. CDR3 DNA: TGTGCCAGCAGCCGGGGCGGATTAGCGGGAGGGTCCGAGACCCAGTACTTC. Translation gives CASSRGGLAGGSETQYF.

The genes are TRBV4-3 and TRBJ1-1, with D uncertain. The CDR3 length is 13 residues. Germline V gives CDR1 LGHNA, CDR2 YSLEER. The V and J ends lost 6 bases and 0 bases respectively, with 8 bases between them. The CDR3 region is CASSSVVNTEAFF. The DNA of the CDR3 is TGCGCCAGCAGTAGTGTGGTGAACACTGAAGCTTTCTTT.

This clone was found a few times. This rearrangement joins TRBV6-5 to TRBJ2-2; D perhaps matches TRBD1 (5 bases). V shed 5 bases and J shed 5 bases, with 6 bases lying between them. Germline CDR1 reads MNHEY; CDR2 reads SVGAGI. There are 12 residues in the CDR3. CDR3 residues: CASSQGTGELFF. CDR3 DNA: TGTGCCAGCAGTCAGGGAACCGGGGAGCTGTTTTTT.

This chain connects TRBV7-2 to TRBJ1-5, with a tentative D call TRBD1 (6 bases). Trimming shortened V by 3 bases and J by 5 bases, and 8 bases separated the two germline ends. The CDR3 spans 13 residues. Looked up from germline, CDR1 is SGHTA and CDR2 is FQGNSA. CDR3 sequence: CASSLNRDQPQHF. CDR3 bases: TGTGCCAGCAGCTTGAACAGGGATCAGCCCCAGCATTTT.

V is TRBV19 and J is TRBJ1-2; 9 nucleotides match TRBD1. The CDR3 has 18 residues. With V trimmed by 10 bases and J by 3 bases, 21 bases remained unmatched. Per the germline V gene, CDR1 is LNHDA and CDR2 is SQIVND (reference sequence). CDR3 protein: CATTGGQGRLSGDYGYTF. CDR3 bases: TGTGCCACCACTGGGGGACAGGGCCGTCTTTCGGGGGACTATGGCTACACCTTC.

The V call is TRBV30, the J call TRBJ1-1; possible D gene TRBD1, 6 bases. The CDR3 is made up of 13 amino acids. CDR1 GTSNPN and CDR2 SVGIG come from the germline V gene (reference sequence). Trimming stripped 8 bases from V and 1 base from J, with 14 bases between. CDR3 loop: CAGTGHSNTEAFF. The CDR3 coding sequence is TGTGCCGGAACGGGACATTCGAACACTGAAGCTTTCTTT.

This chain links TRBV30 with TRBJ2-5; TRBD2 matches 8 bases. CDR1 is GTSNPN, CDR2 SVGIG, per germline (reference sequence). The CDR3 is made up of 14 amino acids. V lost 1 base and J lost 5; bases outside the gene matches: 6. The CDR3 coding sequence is TGTGCCTGGAGTGGGGCGGGAGGTTCGGAGACCCAGTACTTC. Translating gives CAWSGAGGSETQYF.

The CDR3 loop reads CASREQGRHKQFF. CDR3 bases: TGTGCCAGCAGGGAACAGGGGAGGCACAAGCAGTTCTTC. This chain uses TRBV12-3 or TRBV12-4 with TRBJ2-1; D possibly corresponds to TRBD1 (7 bases). V was trimmed by 6 bases and J by 11 bases, leaving 17 bases between them. The CDR3 contains 13 residues.

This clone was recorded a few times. CDR3 sequence: CASSQLNNEQYF. The CDR3 DNA is TGTGCCAGCAGCCAACTGAACAACGAGCAGTACTTC. The chain links TRBV3-1 (or the pseudogene TRBV3-2) to TRBJ2-7; no clear D. CDR3 length: 12 residues. From germline, CDR1 is LGHDT and CDR2 YNNKEL (reference sequence). Trimming stripped 2 bases from V and 5 bases from J, with 7 bases between.

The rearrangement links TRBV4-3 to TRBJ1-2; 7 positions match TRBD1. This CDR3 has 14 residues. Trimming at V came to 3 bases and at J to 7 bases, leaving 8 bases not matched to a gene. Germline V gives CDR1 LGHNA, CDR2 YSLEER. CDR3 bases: TGCGCCAGCAGCCATCAAGACAGGGAAGGTGGCTACACCTTC. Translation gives CASSHQDREGGYTF.

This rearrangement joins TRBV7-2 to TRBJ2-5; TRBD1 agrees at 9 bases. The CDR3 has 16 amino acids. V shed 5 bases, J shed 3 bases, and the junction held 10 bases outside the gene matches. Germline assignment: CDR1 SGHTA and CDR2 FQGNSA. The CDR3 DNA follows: TGTGCCAGCAGCGCAGGACAGGGGCCCTCCAAAGAGACCCAGTACTTC. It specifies CASSAGQGPSKETQYF.

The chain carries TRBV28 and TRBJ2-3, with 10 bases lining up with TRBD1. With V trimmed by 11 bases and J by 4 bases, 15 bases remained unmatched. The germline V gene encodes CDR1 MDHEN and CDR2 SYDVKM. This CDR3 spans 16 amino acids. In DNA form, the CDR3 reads TGTGCCTGCCTACCCACGGGGACAGGGGAGGCAGATACGCAGTATTTT. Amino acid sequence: CACLPTGTGEADTQYF.

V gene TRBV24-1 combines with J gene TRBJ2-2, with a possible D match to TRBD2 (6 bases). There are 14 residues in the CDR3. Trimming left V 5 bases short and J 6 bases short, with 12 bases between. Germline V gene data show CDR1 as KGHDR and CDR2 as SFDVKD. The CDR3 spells CATSGLTRAGELFF. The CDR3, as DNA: TGTGCCACCAGTGGACTGACTAGGGCCGGGGAGCTGTTTTTT.

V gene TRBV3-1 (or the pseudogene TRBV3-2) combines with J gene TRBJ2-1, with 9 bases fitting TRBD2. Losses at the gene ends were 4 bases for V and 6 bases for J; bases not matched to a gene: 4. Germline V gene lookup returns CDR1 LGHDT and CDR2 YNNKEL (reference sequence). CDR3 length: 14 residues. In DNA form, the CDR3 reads TGTGCCAGCAGCCCGGGACTAGCCGTCAATGAGCAGTTCTTC. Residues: CASSPGLAVNEQFF.

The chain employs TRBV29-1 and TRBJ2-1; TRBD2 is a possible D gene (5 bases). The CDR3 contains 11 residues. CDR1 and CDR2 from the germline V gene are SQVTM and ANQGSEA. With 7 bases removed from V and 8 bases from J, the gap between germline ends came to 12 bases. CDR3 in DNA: TGCAGCGGGACTCGGATGGATGAGCAGTTCTTC. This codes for CSGTRMDEQFF.

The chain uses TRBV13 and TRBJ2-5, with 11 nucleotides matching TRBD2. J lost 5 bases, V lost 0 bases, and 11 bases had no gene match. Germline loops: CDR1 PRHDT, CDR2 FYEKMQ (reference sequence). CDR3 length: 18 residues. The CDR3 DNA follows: TGTGCCAGCAGCTTAGGCTCTTTTACTAGCGGGAGATATGAGACCCAGTACTTC. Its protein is CASSLGSFTSGRYETQYF.

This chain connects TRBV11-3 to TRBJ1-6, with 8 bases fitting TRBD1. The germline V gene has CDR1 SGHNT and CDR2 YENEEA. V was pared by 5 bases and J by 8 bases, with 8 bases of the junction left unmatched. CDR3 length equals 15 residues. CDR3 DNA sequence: TGTGCCAGCAGCCCAAATGCAGGGGGCGATTCACCCCTCCACTTT. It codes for CASSPNAGGDSPLHF. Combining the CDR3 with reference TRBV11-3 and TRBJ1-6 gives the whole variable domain EAGVVQSPRYKIIEKKQPVAFWCNPISGHNTLYWYLQNLGQGPELLIRYENEEAVDDSQLPKDRFSAERLKGVDSTLKIQPAELGDSAVYLCASSPNAGGDSPLHFGNGTRLTVT.